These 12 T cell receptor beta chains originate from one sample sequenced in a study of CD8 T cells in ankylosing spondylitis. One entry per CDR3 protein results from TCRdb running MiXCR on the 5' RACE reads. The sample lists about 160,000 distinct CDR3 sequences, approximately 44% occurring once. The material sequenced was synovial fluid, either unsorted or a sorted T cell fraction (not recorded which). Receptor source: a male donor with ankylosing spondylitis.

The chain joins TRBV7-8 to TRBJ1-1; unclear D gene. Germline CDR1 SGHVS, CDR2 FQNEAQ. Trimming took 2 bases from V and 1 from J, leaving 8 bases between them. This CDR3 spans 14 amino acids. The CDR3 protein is CASSLRAANTEAFF. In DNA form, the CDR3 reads TGTGCCAGCAGCTTACGGGCGGCGAACACTGAAGCTTTCTTT.

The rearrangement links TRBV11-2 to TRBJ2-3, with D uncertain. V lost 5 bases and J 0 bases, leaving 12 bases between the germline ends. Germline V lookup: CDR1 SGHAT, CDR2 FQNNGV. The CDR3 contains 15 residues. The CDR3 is CASSQTPTSTDTQYF. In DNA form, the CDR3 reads TGTGCCAGCAGCCAGACACCGACTAGCACAGATACGCAGTATTTT.

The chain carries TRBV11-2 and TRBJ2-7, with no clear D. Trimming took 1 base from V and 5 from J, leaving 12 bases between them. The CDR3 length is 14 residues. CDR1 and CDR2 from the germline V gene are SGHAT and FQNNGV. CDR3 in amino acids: CASSLAFRRHEQYF. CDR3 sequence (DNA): TGTGCCAGCAGCTTAGCGTTCAGACGTCACGAGCAGTACTTC.

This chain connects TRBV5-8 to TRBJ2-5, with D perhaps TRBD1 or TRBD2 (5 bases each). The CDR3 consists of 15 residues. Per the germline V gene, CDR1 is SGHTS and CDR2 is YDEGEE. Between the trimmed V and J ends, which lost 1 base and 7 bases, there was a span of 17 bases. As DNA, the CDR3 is TGTGCCAGCAGCTTGAGTATCGAGGGGTCTTGGACCCAGTACTTC. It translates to CASSLSIEGSWTQYF. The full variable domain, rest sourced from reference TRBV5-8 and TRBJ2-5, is EAGVTQSPTHLIKTRGQQATLRCSPISGHTSVYWYQQALGLGLQFLLWYDEGEERNRGNFPPRFSGRQFPNYSSELNVNALELEDSALYLCASSLSIEGSWTQYFGPGTRLLVL.

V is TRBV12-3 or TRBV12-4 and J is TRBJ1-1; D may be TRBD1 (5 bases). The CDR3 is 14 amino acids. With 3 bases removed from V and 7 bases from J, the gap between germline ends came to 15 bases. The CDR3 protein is CASSFPGRKYEAFF. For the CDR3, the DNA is TGTGCCAGCAGTTTCCCGGGACGGAAATATGAAGCTTTCTTT.

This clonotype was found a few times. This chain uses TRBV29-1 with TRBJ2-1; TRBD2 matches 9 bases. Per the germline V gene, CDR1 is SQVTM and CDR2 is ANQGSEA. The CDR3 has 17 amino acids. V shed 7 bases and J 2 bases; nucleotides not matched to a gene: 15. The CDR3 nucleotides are TGCAGCGCAGAACGGGCGGGAGGGCCCCTCCCCTACAATGAGCAGTTCTTC. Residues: CSAERAGGPLPYNEQFF.

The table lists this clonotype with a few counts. The CDR3 spells CSAKKAGGPETQYF. The CDR3, as DNA: TGCAGTGCTAAAAAAGCAGGCGGGCCGGAGACCCAGTACTTC. The V gene is TRBV20-1, the J gene TRBJ2-5; D is possibly TRBD2 (5 bases). V was pared by 4 bases and J by 5 bases, with 17 bases between. The CDR3 extends over 14 amino acids. The germline gives CDR1 DFQATT, CDR2 SNEGSKA (reference sequence).

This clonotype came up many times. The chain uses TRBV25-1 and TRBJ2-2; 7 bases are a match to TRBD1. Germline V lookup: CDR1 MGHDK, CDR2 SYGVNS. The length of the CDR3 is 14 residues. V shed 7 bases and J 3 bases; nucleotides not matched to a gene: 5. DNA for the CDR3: TGTGCCAGCAAAACCGGGACAGACACCGGGGAGCTGTTTTTT. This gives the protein CASKTGTDTGELFF. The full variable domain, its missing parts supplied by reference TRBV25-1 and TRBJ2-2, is EADIYQTPRYLVIGTGKKITLECSQTMGHDKMYWYQQDPGMELHLIHYSYGVNSTEKGDLSSESTVSRIRTEHFPLTLESARPSHTSQYLCASKTGTDTGELFFGEGSRLTVL.

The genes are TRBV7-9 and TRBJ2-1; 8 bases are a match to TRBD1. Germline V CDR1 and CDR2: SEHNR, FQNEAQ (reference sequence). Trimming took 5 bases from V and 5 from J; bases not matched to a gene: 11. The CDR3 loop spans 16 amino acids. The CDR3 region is CASSPRGQAKDNEQFF. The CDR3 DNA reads TGTGCCAGCAGCCCTAGGGGACAGGCCAAGGACAATGAGCAGTTCTTC.

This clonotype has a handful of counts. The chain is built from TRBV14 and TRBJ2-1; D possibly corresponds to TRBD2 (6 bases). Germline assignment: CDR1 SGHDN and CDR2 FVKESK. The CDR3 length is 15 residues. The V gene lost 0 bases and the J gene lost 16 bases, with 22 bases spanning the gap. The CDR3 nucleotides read TGTGCCAGCAGCCAAGATAATTTTCCGCGGGAAGAGAATTTCTTC. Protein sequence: CASSQDNFPREENFF.

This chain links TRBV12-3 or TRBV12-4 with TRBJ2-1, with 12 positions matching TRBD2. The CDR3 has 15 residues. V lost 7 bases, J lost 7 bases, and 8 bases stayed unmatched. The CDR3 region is CASNRLAGAWNEQFF. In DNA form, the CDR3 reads TGTGCCAGCAATAGACTAGCGGGAGCTTGGAATGAGCAGTTCTTC.

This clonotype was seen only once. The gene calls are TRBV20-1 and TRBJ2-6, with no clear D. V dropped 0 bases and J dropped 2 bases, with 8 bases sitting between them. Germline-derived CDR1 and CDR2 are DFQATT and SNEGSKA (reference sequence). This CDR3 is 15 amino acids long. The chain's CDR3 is CSARENSPGANVLTF. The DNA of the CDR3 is TGCAGTGCTAGAGAGAACTCTCCTGGGGCCAACGTCCTGACTTTC.